This T cell receptor (beta chain) originates from a study of OX40 agonist ivuxolimab in advanced cancers. The overall study: Ivuxolimab is an agonistic anti-OX40 (CD134) antibody, and patients were treated with it. Cohort: around 79% men, mean age around 60, aged about 23 to 80. Therapy given before enrollment (anti-PD-1, anti-PD-L1 or anti-CTLA-4) was allowed, and 40% had some. One hepatocellular carcinoma and two cutaneous melanoma patients partially responded.

The CDR3 is 14 residues long. From germline, CDR1 is SGHRS and CDR2 YFSETQ. With 0 bases removed from V and 6 bases from J, the gap between germline ends came to 13 bases. Sequenced by immunoSEQ multiplex PCR; TCRdb stores in-frame clones only, minus some. Counted here are about 69,000 clones, 80% to 95% occurring once; the ten biggest clones make up approximately 0.3%. The sequence was obtained from an adult with an advanced solid tumor such as melanoma, head and neck, liver or kidney cancer. V usage is TRBV5-1 and J usage is TRBJ2-7, with unresolved D. The material was CD4+ or CD8+ T cells sorted from blood, obtained in a trial of the OX40 agonist ivuxolimab. The CDR3 sequence is CASSLGHIPREQYF. CDR3 in DNA: TGCGCCAGCAGCTTGGGGCATATCCCTCGCGAGCAGTACTTC.